The 30 T cell receptor beta chains in this list originate from one sample, sequenced in a study of shared clonotypes between healthy human individuals (dated by TCRdb to the early 2020s). Libraries were prepared through the immunoSEQ multiplex PCR assay. As stored in TCRdb, this immuneACCESS dataset retains in-frame rearrangements with V and J assigned. A fraction of the clones does not appear; measured against another copy, unresolved V genes explain less than half of the discrepancy, and the remainder lacks a known reason. The sample table shows some 550,000 clones, and less than 98% are seen once. The ten biggest clones cover around 0.058% of the sample. Sequencing was performed on naive CD4+ T cells sorted from blood. The cell subset or site label, read with the paper, signifies: CD45RA+ positively selected. The receptors here all came from a woman aged 25 to 45 in good health.

The chain has TRBV6-4 and TRBJ2-7; either TRBD1 or TRBD2 may fit D (6 bases each). CDR1 and CDR2 (germline): MRHNA, SNTAGT. The CDR3 runs 16 residues. Trimming stripped 2 bases from V and 0 bases from J, with 14 bases between. The CDR3 is CASSDERGARSYEQYF. The DNA for the CDR3 is TGTGCCAGCAGTGACGAAAGGGGGGCCCGCTCCTACGAGCAGTACTTC.

This chain joins TRBV4-1 and TRBJ1-3; 10 bases are a match to TRBD1. The CDR3 runs to 19 residues. The trim removed 5 bases at V and 5 bases at J, leaving 18 bases unmatched. Germline V gene sequence: CDR1 MGHRA, CDR2 YSYEKL. CDR3 residues: CASSSTGTGDSFSRNTIYF. The CDR3 DNA reads TGCGCCAGCAGCTCCACCGGGACAGGGGACTCATTTTCACGAAACACCATATATTTT.

The rearrangement links TRBV11-2 to TRBJ2-7; maybe TRBD2 (6 bases). Deletions cut 1 base from V and 1 base from J, with 23 bases between. The CDR3 extends over 19 amino acids. Germline assignment: CDR1 SGHAT and CDR2 FQNNGV. In DNA, the CDR3 is TGTGCCAGCAGCTTAGTGGGGTTATTGGTGGGCGGGACTTCCTACGAGCAGTACTTC. It encodes CASSLVGLLVGGTSYEQYF. Filled out from reference TRBV11-2 and TRBJ2-7, the complete variable domain reads EAGVAQSPRYKIIEKRQSVAFWCNPISGHATLYWYQQILGQGPKLLIQFQNNGVVDDSQLPKDRFSAERLKGVDSTLKIQPAKLEDSAVYLCASSLVGLLVGGTSYEQYFGPGTRLTVT.

The chain uses TRBV5-1 and TRBJ2-1; weak D call: TRBD2 (5 bases). The V and J ends lost 0 bases and 5 bases respectively, with 12 bases between them. CDR1 and CDR2 from the germline V gene are SGHRS and YFSETQ. The CDR3 has 15 residues. CDR3 bases: TGCGCCAGCAGCTTGGCCGGAGGACCCCACAATGAGCAGTTCTTC. Translation gives CASSLAGGPHNEQFF.

The chain uses TRBV28 and TRBJ2-7, with 9 bases that match TRBD1. The CDR3 is 13 amino acids. The ends lost 6 bases at V and 5 bases at J; junction bases unmatched: 5. The germline V gene has CDR1 MDHEN and CDR2 SYDVKM. The CDR3: CASRPGQGDEQYF. The DNA of the CDR3 is TGTGCCAGCAGACCGGGACAGGGCGACGAGCAGTACTTC.

The J gene is TRBJ2-4, the V gene TRBV30; D is unresolved. CDR3 length: 11 residues. With 5 bases removed from V and 1 base from J, the gap between germline ends came to 3 bases. Germline V gene data show CDR1 as GTSNPN and CDR2 as SVGIG (reference sequence). In nucleotides, the CDR3 is TGTGCCTGGGGGGCCAAAAACATTCAGTACTTC. This gives the protein CAWGAKNIQYF.

The chain links TRBV18 to TRBJ1-4; TRBD1 might be the D (6 bases). This CDR3 has 15 amino acids. V was shortened by 2 bases and J by 5 bases, with 12 bases between the two germline ends. Germline-derived CDR1 and CDR2 are KGHSH and LQKENI. The CDR3 coding sequence is TGTGCCAGCTCACCAGGACAGAGCCGAAATGAAAAACTGTTTTTT. Amino acids: CASSPGQSRNEKLFF.

The chain carries TRBV11-2 and TRBJ1-6; D might be TRBD1 (5 bases). V dropped 8 bases and J dropped 6 bases, with 14 bases sitting between them. Germline loops: CDR1 SGHAT, CDR2 FQNNGV. CDR3 length: 14 residues. The CDR3 DNA sequence: TGTGCCAGCTCGGAGGGACGGATTAATTCACCCCTCCACTTT. Translated: CASSEGRINSPLHF.

This chain joins TRBV9 and TRBJ2-5; 13 positions match TRBD2. Germline values: CDR1 SGDLS, CDR2 YYNGEE. Trimming took 0 bases from V and 2 from J; bases not matched to a gene: 13. The CDR3 loop spans 20 amino acids. The CDR3 DNA follows: TGTGCCAGCAGCGTAGCCCAGGGACTAGCGGGGCTAGCGAATCAAGAGACCCAGTACTTC. Translation gives CASSVAQGLAGLANQETQYF.

The chain recombines TRBV6-4 with TRBJ1-3; D gene ambiguous. The V gene lost 7 bases and the J gene lost 0 bases, with 13 bases spanning the gap. The length of the CDR3 is 15 residues. Germline V gene sequence: CDR1 MRHNA, CDR2 SNTAGT. The CDR3 region has the DNA TGTGCCAGCAACATTGACGTTAGCTCTGGAAACACCATATATTTT. Residues: CASNIDVSSGNTIYF.

This clone showed up just once. This chain uses TRBV2 with TRBJ1-5; D gene ambiguous. V lost 4 bases, J lost 2 bases, and 15 bases lay in between. This CDR3 spans 16 amino acids. Germline V gene lookup returns CDR1 SNHLY and CDR2 FYNNEI. CDR3 DNA: TGTGCCAGCAGTGCCCTGGGTGGGCAGGGCAATCAGCCCCAGCATTTT. Translating it yields CASSALGGQGNQPQHF.

The chain carries TRBV7-2 and TRBJ2-7; no reliable D call. V lost 5 bases and J 6 bases, leaving 11 bases between the germline ends. CDR1 and CDR2 from the germline V gene are SGHTA and FQGNSA. This CDR3 has 12 residues. The CDR3 is CASSRVWGEQYF. The CDR3 DNA follows: TGTGCCAGCAGCCGCGTCTGGGGCGAGCAGTACTTC.

CDR3 residues: CSARENTQYF. CDR3 DNA: TGCAGTGCTAGAGAGAATACGCAGTATTTT. The rearrangement uses TRBV20-1 and TRBJ2-3; D remains ambiguous. The CDR3 contains 10 residues. Germline-derived CDR1 and CDR2 are DFQATT and SNEGSKA (reference sequence). Trimming pared 0 bases from V and 7 bases from J, leaving 2 bases between.

The chain couples TRBV7-7 to TRBJ1-6; D gene unclear. V lost 5 bases to trimming and J lost 10 bases, with 12 bases between them. Germline V gives CDR1 SSHAT, CDR2 FNYEAQ (reference sequence). CDR3 size: 13 residues. The CDR3 DNA is TGTGCCAGCAGCCCGAGGGTGGGCTCACCCCTCCACTTT. Its protein is CASSPRVGSPLHF.

This sequence joins TRBV11-2 and TRBJ2-1; possibly TRBD2 for D (5 bases). This CDR3 is 15 amino acids long. CDR1 is SGHAT, CDR2 FQNNGV, per germline. Trimming left V 5 bases short and J 1 base short, with 12 bases between. This chain's CDR3 is CASSLARRSYNEQFF. CDR3 bases: TGTGCCAGCAGCCTGGCCCGGAGGTCCTACAATGAGCAGTTCTTC.

This sequence joins TRBV28 and TRBJ2-7; perhaps D is TRBD1 or TRBD2 (5 bases each). Germline CDR1 is MDHEN and CDR2 is SYDVKM. This CDR3 is built from 15 residues. V gave up 6 bases and J gave up 2 bases, with 17 bases separating them. CDR3 protein: CASSYRGTLPYEQYF. DNA of the CDR3: TGTGCCAGCAGCTACCGAGGGACCCTCCCCTACGAGCAGTACTTC. Drawing the rest from reference TRBV28 and TRBJ2-7, the complete variable domain is DVKVTQSSRYLVKRTGEKVFLECVQDMDHENMFWYRQDPGLGLRLIYFSYDVKMKEKGDIPEGYSVSREKKERFSLILESASTNQTSMYLCASSYRGTLPYEQYFGPGTRLTVT.

This sequence joins TRBV27 and TRBJ2-7; D is unclear. The V gene's germline CDR1 is MNHEY and CDR2 SMNVEV (reference sequence). The CDR3 has 15 amino acids. Trimming removed 2 bases from V and 4 bases from J, with 15 bases in between. The chain's CDR3 is CASSLAPQSAYEQYF. The DNA for the CDR3 is TGTGCCAGCAGTTTAGCTCCTCAGAGCGCATACGAGCAGTACTTC.

The chain links TRBV10-3 to TRBJ2-7, with D possibly being TRBD1 (6 bases). The germline gives CDR1 ENHRY, CDR2 SYGVKD. There are 13 residues in the CDR3. V lost 5 bases and J 0 bases, leaving 8 bases between the germline ends. The CDR3 DNA reads as TGTGCCATCAGTACAGGGTCCTCCTACGAGCAGTACTTC. Amino acid sequence: CAISTGSSYEQYF.

This sequence joins TRBV5-4 and TRBJ2-6; D tentatively reads TRBD1 or TRBD2 (5 bases each). Germline V gene data show CDR1 as SGHNT and CDR2 as YYREEE (reference sequence). Deletions cut 3 bases from V and 0 bases from J, with 10 bases between. This CDR3 has 16 residues. The DNA for the CDR3 is TGTGCCAGCAGCTGGGGGACGAGCTCTGGGGCCAACGTCCTGACTTTC. Its translation is CASSWGTSSGANVLTF.

V is TRBV15 and J is TRBJ2-7; D is undetermined. CDR3 size: 12 residues. Trimming left V 0 bases short and J 3 bases short, with 3 bases between. CDR1 and CDR2 (germline): LNHNV, YYDKDF (reference sequence). CDR3 protein: CATSRELYEQYF. In DNA form, the CDR3 reads TGTGCCACCAGCAGAGAACTCTACGAGCAGTACTTC. Based on the CDR3 plus reference TRBV15 and TRBJ2-7, the full variable domain is DAMVIQNPRYQVTQFGKPVTLSCSQTLNHNVMYWYQQKSSQAPKLLFHYYDKDFNNEADTPDNFQSRRPNTSFCFLDIRSPGLGDTAMYLCATSRELYEQYFGPGTRLTVT.

The chain recombines TRBV19 with TRBJ1-5; a weak D match, TRBD1 (6 bases). The CDR3 has 14 residues. Per the germline V gene, CDR1 is LNHDA and CDR2 is SQIVND (reference sequence). V lost 3 bases and J lost 4, with 10 bases in between. Here the CDR3 reads CASSMKDSNQPQHF. The DNA of the CDR3 is TGTGCCAGTAGTATGAAGGACAGTAATCAGCCCCAGCATTTT.

The V and J genes are TRBV6-5 and TRBJ1-1, with 10 bases lining up with TRBD1. CDR1 is MNHEY and CDR2 is SVGAGI in the germline V gene. J was trimmed by 3 bases and V by 4 bases; bases with no gene match: 2. The CDR3 is 14 residues long. The CDR3 here is CASSSDRGDTEAFF. The CDR3 nucleotides are TGTGCCAGCAGTTCGGACAGGGGGGACACTGAAGCTTTCTTT.

V usage is TRBV18 and J usage is TRBJ2-4; 10 positions match TRBD1. CDR1 and CDR2 (germline): KGHSH, LQKENI. The CDR3 runs to 16 residues. J lost 2 bases, V lost 3 bases, and 4 bases had no gene match. The CDR3 sequence: CASSPGTGVPKNIQYF. The CDR3 DNA follows: TGTGCCAGCTCACCGGGGACAGGGGTTCCCAAAAACATTCAGTACTTC.

This chain uses TRBV28 with TRBJ1-1; 9 bases fit TRBD1. Germline CDR1 MDHEN, CDR2 SYDVKM. With V trimmed by 5 bases and J by 5 bases, 9 bases remained unmatched. This CDR3 spans 15 amino acids. CDR3 in DNA: TGTGCCAGCAGTACCTCCGGGACAGGGCTTACTGAAGCTTTCTTT. Protein: CASSTSGTGLTEAFF.

The chain carries TRBV2 and TRBJ2-3; D might be TRBD2 (6 bases). This CDR3 contains 17 residues. The germline V gene has CDR1 SNHLY and CDR2 FYNNEI. V was clipped by 2 bases and J by 8 bases, with 23 bases between them. CDR3 protein: CASSEMEFSGSFRTQYF. The CDR3 nucleotides are TGTGCCAGCAGTGAAATGGAATTCTCCGGGAGTTTTCGTACGCAGTATTTT.

The chain links TRBV9 to TRBJ2-3; 11 positions match TRBD2. This CDR3 comprises 18 residues. The J segment lost 0 bases and the V segment lost 3 bases, leaving 9 bases of the junction unmatched. Per the germline V gene, CDR1 is SGDLS and CDR2 is YYNGEE. The CDR3 coding sequence is TGTGCCAGCAGCGCCAGATGGGTAGCGGGAGGGAGCACAGATACGCAGTATTTT. This codes for CASSARWVAGGSTDTQYF.

A single count supports this clone. The chain joins TRBV4-1 to TRBJ1-3; D is possibly TRBD1 (6 bases). CDR1 is MGHRA and CDR2 is YSYEKL in the germline V gene. CDR3 length equals 18 residues. Trimming removed 0 bases from V and 1 base from J, with 16 bases in between. The CDR3 DNA follows: TGCGCCAGCAGCCAAGATCGTAGGGCAGGGGCATCTGGAAACACCATATATTTT. Encoded protein: CASSQDRRAGASGNTIYF.

The V gene is TRBV5-1, the J gene TRBJ2-1; D gene uncertain. Germline V gene data show CDR1 as SGHRS and CDR2 as YFSETQ. The ends were cut back, 2 bases at V and 0 bases at J, with 9 bases in the middle. The CDR3 covers 15 residues. CDR3 DNA: TGCGCCAGCAGCTTTTCTGCTAGCTCCTACAATGAGCAGTTCTTC. It specifies CASSFSASSYNEQFF.

This sequence joins TRBV2 and TRBJ1-2; TRBD1 matches at 7 bases. This CDR3 is built from 14 residues. J was trimmed by 7 bases and V by 0 bases; bases with no gene match: 5. CDR1 and CDR2 (germline): SNHLY, FYNNEI. This CDR3 reads CASSEAGDRAGYTF. The CDR3 DNA reads TGTGCCAGCAGTGAAGCGGGCGACAGGGCTGGCTACACCTTC.

This clone turned up a few times. The chain uses TRBV30 and TRBJ1-5, with D perhaps TRBD1 (6 bases). The CDR3 runs 13 residues. The germline gives CDR1 GTSNPN, CDR2 SVGIG (reference sequence). V shed 5 bases and J shed 4 bases, with 12 bases lying between them. The CDR3 nucleotides are TGTGCCTGGGCGTGGGGGCAGAATCAGCCCCAGCATTTT. The encoded protein is CAWAWGQNQPQHF.